This entry lists 27 T cell receptor beta chains sequenced from one sample in a study of T cells in Graves' hyperthyroidism and ophthalmopathy. Template material for amplifying TCR beta CDR3 regions consisted of RNA transcripts. The study used the HTBI primer set for a first-round RT-PCR of the TCR CDR3. TCRdb reprocessed the multiplex PCR reads via MiXCR and lists one record per CDR3 protein. The sample carries a few hundred thousand distinct CDR3 sequences, roughly 17% recorded once. Material: blood. Receptors originate from a woman between 18 and 29 years old with Graves' ophthalmopathy.

This clonotype was recorded a few times. The V gene is TRBV10-3, the J gene TRBJ2-3; 7 nucleotides agree with TRBD1. Trimming took 6 bases from V and 1 from J; bases not matched to a gene: 7. Germline V lookup: CDR1 ENHRY, CDR2 SYGVKD. This CDR3 has 15 amino acids. For the CDR3, the DNA is TGTGCCATCAGCTTTCAAACAGGGGGCACAGATACGCAGTATTTT. Translating gives CAISFQTGGTDTQYF.

This clonotype was counted ten times or more. The genes are TRBV30 and TRBJ1-6, with a possible D match to TRBD1 (5 bases). The CDR3 runs to 13 residues. Germline assignment: CDR1 GTSNPN and CDR2 SVGIG (reference sequence). Written as DNA, the CDR3 is TGTGCTCGAAAGACAGAGATTTCTTCACCCCTCCACTTT. It yields the protein CARKTEISSPLHF.

Many counts were recorded for this clonotype. V usage is TRBV28 and J usage is TRBJ2-7, with D perhaps assigned TRBD1 or TRBD2 (5 bases each). The CDR3 consists of 13 residues. Germline V CDR1 and CDR2: MDHEN, SYDVKM. V was pared by 2 bases and J by 5 bases, with 10 bases between. The CDR3 DNA follows: TGTGCCAGCAGTTTAAATGGGGGTGACGAGCAGTACTTC. Amino acid sequence: CASSLNGGDEQYF.

This clonotype was counted many times. This rearrangement joins TRBV18 to TRBJ2-3, with D unresolved. CDR1 is KGHSH, CDR2 LQKENI, per germline. The CDR3 has 15 residues. V lost 0 bases, J lost 3 bases, and 10 bases lay in between. CDR3 amino acids: CASSPPEQVTDTQYF. As DNA, the CDR3 is TGTGCCAGCTCACCACCGGAGCAGGTAACAGATACGCAGTATTTT.

The sample holds many counts of this clonotype. This chain connects TRBV28 to TRBJ2-1; 10 bases map to TRBD2. The CDR3 totals 15 residues. The V and J ends lost 5 bases and 8 bases, in that order; junction bases with no gene match: 9. From germline, CDR1 is MDHEN and CDR2 SYDVKM. CDR3: CASSQRGGFMDEQFF. In DNA form, the CDR3 reads TGTGCCAGCAGTCAGCGGGGGGGCTTTATGGATGAGCAGTTCTTC.

The chain combines TRBV19 with TRBJ1-5; D unclear. Germline CDR1 and CDR2: LNHDA and SQIVND (reference sequence). Trimming pared 0 bases from V and 1 base from J, leaving 13 bases between. This CDR3 is built from 17 residues. The CDR3 nucleotides read TGTGCCAGTAGTATAGACCCGGGCGGGCCGAGCAATCAGCCCCAGCATTTT. It codes for CASSIDPGGPSNQPQHF. Full variable domain (missing parts from reference TRBV19 and TRBJ1-5): DGGITQSPKYLFRKEGQNVTLSCEQNLNHDAMYWYRQDPGQGLRLIYYSQIVNDFQKGDIAEGYSVSREKKESFPLTVTSAQKNPTAFYLCASSIDPGGPSNQPQHFGDGTRLSIL.

This sequence joins TRBV29-1 and TRBJ2-4; D ambiguous. The germline gives CDR1 SQVTM, CDR2 ANQGSEA. Trimming pared 2 bases from V and 2 bases from J, leaving 19 bases between. The CDR3 extends over 17 amino acids. The CDR3 loop reads CSVESEETPVTKNIQYF. CDR3 DNA sequence: TGCAGCGTTGAATCAGAAGAGACTCCTGTAACCAAAAACATTCAGTACTTC.

This clonotype was detected many times. CDR3 coding DNA: TGTGCCAGCAGCTCGGCCCCAGAGACCCAGTACTTC. Encoded protein: CASSSAPETQYF. The gene calls are TRBV7-2 and TRBJ2-5; D unresolved. The germline V gene encodes CDR1 SGHTA and CDR2 FQGNSA. The V end lost 4 bases, the J end lost 4 bases, and 7 bases lay between the germline ends. The CDR3 contains 12 residues.

As for this clonotype: The CDR3 does not end in the conserved phenylalanine or tryptophan, so this is likely a read error. This rearrangement joins TRBV6-1 to TRBJ1-2, with D perhaps TRBD1 (5 bases). CDR3 length: 13 residues. Trimming removed 5 bases from V and 3 bases from J, with 10 bases in between. Germline loops: CDR1 MNHNS, CDR2 SASEGT. The CDR3 sequence: CASSYRRDYGYTS. CDR3 in DNA: TGTGCCAGCAGTTACAGGCGCGACTATGGCTACACCTCC.

This clonotype was seen more than once but under ten times. The V call is TRBV15, the J call TRBJ1-2; 7 positions match TRBD1. This CDR3 is built from 15 residues. V gave up 4 bases and J gave up 1 base; unmatched junction bases: 6. In germline, CDR1 is LNHNV, CDR2 YYDKDF (reference sequence). The CDR3 nucleotides read TGTGCCACCAGCACAGACAGGGAGGTTAACTATGGCTACACCTTC. Protein sequence: CATSTDREVNYGYTF.

This clonotype was counted ten times or more. This rearrangement joins TRBV28 to TRBJ1-2, with D uncertain. Germline lookup yields CDR1 MDHEN and CDR2 SYDVKM. V lost 3 bases to trimming and J lost 5 bases, with 10 bases between them. The CDR3 has 13 residues. The CDR3 loop reads CASSFSAKYGYTF. Here the CDR3 DNA reads TGTGCCAGCAGTTTTTCAGCCAAGTATGGCTACACCTTC.

This clonotype was observed at least ten times. The rearrangement uses TRBV6-1 and TRBJ2-3; the D gene is possibly TRBD2 (5 bases). Trimming pared 8 bases from V and 5 bases from J, leaving 11 bases between. The CDR3 contains 12 residues. Germline assignment: CDR1 MNHNS and CDR2 SASEGT. The CDR3 protein is CASGIGGDTQYF. The CDR3 nucleotides are TGTGCCAGCGGGATCGGAGGAGATACGCAGTATTTT.

This clonotype was seen a handful of times. J is TRBJ1-2 and V is TRBV12-3 or TRBV12-4; maybe TRBD1 (5 bases). V was cut by 3 bases and J by 2 bases, with 13 bases left in between. CDR3 length equals 15 residues. The CDR3 is CASSFNRRTNYGYTF. In nucleotides, the CDR3 is TGTGCCAGCAGTTTCAACAGGCGTACCAACTATGGCTACACCTTC.

This clonotype was observed at least ten times. The chain carries TRBV11-2 and TRBJ2-5; no firm D call. The CDR3 totals 15 residues. Per the germline V gene, CDR1 is SGHAT and CDR2 is FQNNGV. The V and J ends lost 5 bases and 0 bases respectively, with 13 bases between them. CDR3 bases: TGTGCCAGCAGCGAAGAGGCCTACTACCAAGAGACCCAGTACTTC. This gives the protein CASSEEAYYQETQYF.

This clonotype showed up many times. The chain has TRBV6-1 and TRBJ2-5; D is uncertain. The CDR3 length is 14 residues. Germline V gives CDR1 MNHNS, CDR2 SASEGT. V dropped 5 bases and J dropped 5 bases, with 15 bases sitting between them. The CDR3 bases are TGTGCCAGCAGTCAATTCGAAGGATCGGAGACCCAGTACTTC. Translation: CASSQFEGSETQYF.

This clonotype has a count of ten or more. The chain employs TRBV12-3 or TRBV12-4 and TRBJ1-1; 8 bases agree with TRBD1. The junction had 5 bases not matched to a gene; V was cut back by 8 bases and J by 3 bases. CDR3 size: 13 residues. The CDR3 bases are TGTGCCAGCCTCGACAGGGGTGACACTGAAGCTTTCTTT. This encodes CASLDRGDTEAFF.

This clonotype was observed many times. The chain employs TRBV7-8 and TRBJ1-2; 7 nucleotides align to TRBD1. Unmatched junction bases numbered 7, after V lost 5 bases and J lost 1 base. The germline CDR1 and CDR2 sequences are SGHVS and FQNEAQ. The CDR3 is 15 amino acids. For the CDR3, the DNA is TGTGCCAGCAGCCCCGACAGGGTCGGTAACTATGGCTACACCTTC. It encodes CASSPDRVGNYGYTF.

The genes are TRBV4-2 and TRBJ1-4; possible D gene TRBD1, 6 bases. V gave up 1 base and J gave up 6 bases, with 9 bases separating them. Germline V gene lookup returns CDR1 LGHNA and CDR2 YNFKEQ. This CDR3 is 14 amino acids long. The CDR3 nucleotides read TGTGCCAGCAGCCAAGGCCAGGGGTATGAAAAACTGTTTTTT. Residues: CASSQGQGYEKLFF.

This clonotype was observed many times. This chain joins TRBV5-5 and TRBJ2-7; D tentatively reads TRBD1 or TRBD2 (5 bases each). The CDR3 consists of 14 residues. Per the germline V gene, CDR1 is SGHKS and CDR2 is YYEKEE (reference sequence). Trimming took off 2 bases at V and 3 bases at J, with 12 bases between the two ends. The CDR3 here is CASSFRDGDYEQYF. CDR3 coding DNA: TGTGCCAGCAGCTTCCGGGACGGGGACTACGAGCAGTACTTC.

This clonotype was recorded a few times. The J gene is TRBJ2-1, the V gene TRBV29-1, with 11 bases lining up with TRBD2. The CDR3 is 14 residues long. The V gene's germline CDR1 is SQVTM and CDR2 ANQGSEA. The V segment lost 3 bases and the J segment 7 bases; nucleotides outside the gene matches: 5. CDR3 nucleotides: TGCAGCGTTGAGTTAGCGGGAGGGCCAAATGAGCAGTTCTTC. Amino acid sequence: CSVELAGGPNEQFF.

Concerning this clonotype: A much larger clone lies one base from this, so it may be a read error. The genes are TRBV11-2 and TRBJ2-5; D gene uncertain. CDR3 length equals 14 residues. Germline V gives CDR1 SGHAT, CDR2 FQNNGV. The CDR3 region is CTSSLGGRVETQYF. The CDR3 DNA is TGTACCAGCAGCTTAGGTGGGCGTGTGGAGACCCAGTACTTC.

This clonotype was seen once. A single base separates this from a much larger clone, so it may be a read error. The chain combines TRBV5-1 with TRBJ2-3; D possibly uses TRBD1 or TRBD2 (5 bases each). The V end was cut by 1 base, the J end by 7 bases, with 13 bases between. CDR3 length: 14 residues. Germline V CDR1 and CDR2: SGHRS, YFSETQ. The DNA for the CDR3 is TGCGCCAGCAGCTTGAGGACCGGGACGAATACGCAGTATTTT. Protein sequence: CASSLRTGTNTQYF.

This clonotype was seen many times. The rearrangement joins TRBV13 to TRBJ2-1; unclear D gene. Germline lookup yields CDR1 PRHDT and CDR2 FYEKMQ (reference sequence). V lost 5 bases, J lost 0 bases, and 8 bases lay in between. This CDR3 has 14 residues. The CDR3 sequence is CASSIASSYNEQFF. CDR3 nucleotides: TGTGCCAGCAGCATCGCGAGCTCCTACAATGAGCAGTTCTTC.

This clonotype was observed a few times. The chain links TRBV4-3 to TRBJ2-7, with D unclear. Germline loops: CDR1 LGHNA, CDR2 YSLEER. V lost 0 bases, J lost 0 bases, and 9 bases lay in between. This CDR3 is built from 15 residues. CDR3 protein: CASSQETEFSYEQYF. CDR3 DNA: TGCGCCAGCAGCCAAGAGACGGAGTTCTCCTACGAGCAGTACTTC.

This clonotype was detected a few times. The chain carries TRBV6-1 and TRBJ1-4, with a weak D call TRBD1 (5 bases). The CDR3 has 14 amino acids. Germline assignment: CDR1 MNHNS and CDR2 SASEGT. Trimming left V 6 bases short and J 8 bases short, with 16 bases between. The CDR3 is CASSTGGGKEKLFF. The CDR3 coding sequence is TGTGCCAGCAGCACCGGCGGGGGAAAGGAAAAACTGTTTTTT.

The V gene is TRBV28, the J gene TRBJ2-7; 7 bases are a match to TRBD1. The CDR3 is 14 amino acids. Per the germline V gene, CDR1 is MDHEN and CDR2 is SYDVKM. The V and J ends lost 6 bases and 2 bases, in that order; junction bases with no gene match: 7. CDR3 nucleotides: TGTGCCAGCAGGTCCCAGGGGGATACCTACGAGCAGTACTTC. This translates into CASRSQGDTYEQYF.

This clonotype was counted ten times or more. The chain recombines TRBV2 with TRBJ2-1, with TRBD2 as a possible D gene (6 bases). The CDR3 length is 14 residues. The germline V gene encodes CDR1 SNHLY and CDR2 FYNNEI. V shed 9 bases and J shed 5 bases, with 17 bases lying between them. The CDR3 region is CASGELAANNEQFF. DNA for the CDR3: TGTGCCAGTGGAGAACTAGCCGCTAACAATGAGCAGTTCTTC.